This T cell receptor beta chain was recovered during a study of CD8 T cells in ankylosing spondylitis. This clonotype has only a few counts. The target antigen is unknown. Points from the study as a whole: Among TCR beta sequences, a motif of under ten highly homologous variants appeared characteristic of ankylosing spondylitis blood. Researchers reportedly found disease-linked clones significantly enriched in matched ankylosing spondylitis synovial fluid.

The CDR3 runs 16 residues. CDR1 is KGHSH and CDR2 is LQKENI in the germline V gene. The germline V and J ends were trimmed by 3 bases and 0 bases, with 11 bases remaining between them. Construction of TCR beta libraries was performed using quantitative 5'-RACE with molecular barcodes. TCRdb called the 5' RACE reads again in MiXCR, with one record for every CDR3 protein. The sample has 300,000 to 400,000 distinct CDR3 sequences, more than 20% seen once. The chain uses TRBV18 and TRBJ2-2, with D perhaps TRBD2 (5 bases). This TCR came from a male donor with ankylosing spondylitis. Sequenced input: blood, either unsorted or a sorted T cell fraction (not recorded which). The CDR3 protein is CASSPTGVANTGELFF. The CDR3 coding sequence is TGTGCCAGCTCACCCACCGGGGTAGCGAACACCGGGGAGCTGTTTTTT.